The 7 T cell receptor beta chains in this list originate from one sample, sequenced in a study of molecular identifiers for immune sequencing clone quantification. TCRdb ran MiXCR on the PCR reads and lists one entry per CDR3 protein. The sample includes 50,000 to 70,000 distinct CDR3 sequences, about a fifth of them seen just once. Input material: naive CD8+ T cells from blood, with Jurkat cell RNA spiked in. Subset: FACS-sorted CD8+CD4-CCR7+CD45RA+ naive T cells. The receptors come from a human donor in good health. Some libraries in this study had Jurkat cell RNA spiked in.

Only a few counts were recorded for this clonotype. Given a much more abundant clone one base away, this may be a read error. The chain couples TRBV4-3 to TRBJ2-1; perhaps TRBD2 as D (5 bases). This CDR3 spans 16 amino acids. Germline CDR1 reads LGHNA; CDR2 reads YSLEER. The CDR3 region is CARSQTGTRVRHEQFF. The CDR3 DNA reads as TGCGCCCGCAGCCAGACGGGAACTAGGGTACGCCATGAGCAGTTCTTC.

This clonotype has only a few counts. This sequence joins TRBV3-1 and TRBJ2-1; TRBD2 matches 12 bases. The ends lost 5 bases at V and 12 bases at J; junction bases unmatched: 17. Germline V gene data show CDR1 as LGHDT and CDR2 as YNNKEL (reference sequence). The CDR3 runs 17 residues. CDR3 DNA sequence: TGTGCCAGCAGCGGGACTAGCGGCCTAGCGGGAGGGAGTGGGCAGTTCTTC. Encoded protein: CASSGTSGLAGGSGQFF.

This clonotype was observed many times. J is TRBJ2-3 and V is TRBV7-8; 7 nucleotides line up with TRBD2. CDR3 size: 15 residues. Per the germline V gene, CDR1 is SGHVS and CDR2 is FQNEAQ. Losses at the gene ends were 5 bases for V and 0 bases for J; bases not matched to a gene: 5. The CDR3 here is CASSVTSSSTDTQYF. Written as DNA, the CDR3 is TGTGCCAGCAGCGTGACTAGCTCGAGCACAGATACGCAGTATTTT.

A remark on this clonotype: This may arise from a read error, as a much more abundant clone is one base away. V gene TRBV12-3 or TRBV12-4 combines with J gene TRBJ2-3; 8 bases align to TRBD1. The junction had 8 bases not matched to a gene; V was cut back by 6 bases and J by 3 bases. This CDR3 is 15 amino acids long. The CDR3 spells CASSRQGALTDTQYF. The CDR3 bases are TGTGCCAGCAGCCGCCAGGGGGCACTTACAGATACGCAGTATTTT.

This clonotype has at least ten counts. CDR3 residues: CASSQELRGLYEQYF. CDR3 DNA sequence: TGCGCCAGCAGCCAAGAACTCCGGGGATTATACGAGCAGTACTTC. J is TRBJ2-7 and V is TRBV4-3, with D possibly matching TRBD2 (5 bases). This CDR3 comprises 15 residues. Germline V CDR1 and CDR2: LGHNA, YSLEER. Trimming shortened V by 0 bases and J by 4 bases, and 13 bases separated the two germline ends.

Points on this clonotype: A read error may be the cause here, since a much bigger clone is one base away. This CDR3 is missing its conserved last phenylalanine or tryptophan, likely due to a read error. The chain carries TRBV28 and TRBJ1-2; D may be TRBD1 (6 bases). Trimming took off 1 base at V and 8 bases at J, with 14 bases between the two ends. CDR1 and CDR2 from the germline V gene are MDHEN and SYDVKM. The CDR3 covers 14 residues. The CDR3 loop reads CASSLYRGAGGYTL. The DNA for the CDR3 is TGTGCCAGCAGTTTATACCGGGGGGCCGGCGGCTACACCCTC.

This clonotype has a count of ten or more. The CDR3 sequence is CASSAERGLAGLNEQFF. CDR3 bases: TGTGCCAGCAGTGCCGAAAGGGGACTAGCGGGCCTCAATGAGCAGTTCTTC. The rearrangement links TRBV28 to TRBJ2-1, with TRBD2 matching over 12 bases. Germline assignment: CDR1 MDHEN and CDR2 SYDVKM. Trimming at V came to 5 bases and at J to 6 bases, leaving 11 bases not matched to a gene. CDR3 length: 17 amino acids. Full variable domain (outside the CDR3, taken from reference TRBV28 and TRBJ2-1): DVKVTQSSRYLVKRTGEKVFLECVQDMDHENMFWYRQDPGLGLRLIYFSYDVKMKEKGDIPEGYSVSREKKERFSLILESASTNQTSMYLCASSAERGLAGLNEQFFGPGTRLTVL.